The present T cell receptor (beta chain) was sequenced within a study of T-cell reconstitution after alpha-beta-depleted transplantation in children (dated by TCRdb to the mid-2010s). About the investigation overall: Using TCR repertoire profiling, the study followed T-cell immune reconstitution in a quantitative way in children after TCRalphabeta/CD19-depleted allogeneic hematopoietic cell transplantation.

Study-wide conclusions, independent of this receptor: In some patients, the high TCRbeta diversity seen at day 60 was put down to recipient T cells and intrathymic progenitors that had survived conditioning. Apparently early alphabetaT-cell count recovery about two months after transplant reportedly relied on only several hundred rapidly expanded clones derived from non-depleted graft cells. Over subsequent months, a decline in hyperexpanded clone frequencies was noted, and after one year, T-cell counts and TCRbeta diversity were mostly ascribed to newly produced T cells.

The library was produced with PCR. The sequencer listed for this sample is Illumina HiSeq 2500. TCR library preparation used molecular barcoding, with unique molecular identifiers applied to normalize quantification of the TCRbeta repertoire. The raw public data were reprocessed by TCRdb itself: fastp quality trimming at Q25, MiXCR clonotype calling, in-frame beta chains only. Rows are unified per CDR3 protein, each entry keeping the most common DNA and genes. Present in this sample are fewer than 700,000 distinct CDR3 sequences, about 23% of which were seen just once. The ten most abundant clones make up 14% of the sample. A word on this clonotype: This clone's antigen is unknown. Base qualities are not at hand, and no much larger clone is one base apart.

What this sample's treatment or condition label stands for: allogeneic hematopoietic cell transplantation with graft depleted of TCRalphabeta T cells and CD19 B cells. The children who served as transplant recipients had been given grafts of TCRalphabeta/CD19-depleted allogeneic hematopoietic cells. Including the terminal cysteine and phenylalanine, the CDR3 comprises 15 residues. The kept DNA is CDR3 alone, 45 bases in frame from the first base. According to the germline V gene, CDR1 reads MNHEY and CDR2 reads SVGAGI. V ends up 6 bases short and J 3 bases short, with an unmatched junction base count of 10.

The material sequenced was PBMCs, mostly from graft donor cells, taken 360 days after TCRalphabeta/CD19-depleted stem cell transplant. The receptor was isolated from a boy younger than two who had a stem cell transplant for acute myeloid leukemia, so the T cells may come from the graft donor. Rearrangement joined TRBV6-5 to TRBJ1-2, with 7 central nucleotides matching TRBD1. The nucleotide sequence reads as follows: TGTGCCAGCAGCCGGAAGACAGGGCTCCACTATGGCTACACCTTC. It translates to CASSRKTGLHYGYTF.